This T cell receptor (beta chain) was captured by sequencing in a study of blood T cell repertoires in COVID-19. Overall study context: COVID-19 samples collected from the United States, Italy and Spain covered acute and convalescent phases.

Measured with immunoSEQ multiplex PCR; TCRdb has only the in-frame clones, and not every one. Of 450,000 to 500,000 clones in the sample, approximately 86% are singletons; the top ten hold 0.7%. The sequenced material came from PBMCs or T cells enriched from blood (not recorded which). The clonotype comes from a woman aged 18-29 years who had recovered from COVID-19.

CDR3 DNA: TGCGCCAGCAGCTTCACAGGGGAAGAGACCCAGTACTTC. Translated: CASSFTGEETQYF. V and J are TRBV5-1 and TRBJ2-5, with 7 bases lining up with TRBD1. V lost 2 bases to trimming and J lost 3 bases; unmatched junction nucleotides: 1. CDR1 and CDR2 from the germline V gene are SGHRS and YFSETQ. The CDR3 runs 13 residues.